These T cell receptor beta chains were read from a single sample in a study of neurological immune-mediated disorders. From the 5' RACE reads, TCRdb called clonotypes with MiXCR, one entry per CDR3 protein. The table records roughly 59,000 distinct CDR3 sequences, around 5.1% of them present only once. Sequenced input: PBMCs. These receptors were collected from a human donor with multiple sclerosis. The donor label of this sample is uncertain. The CDR3 runs from the conserved cysteine through the conserved F or W. D genes are given only for firm matches. The size field reads once, few, many or a size class.

CDR3 DNA | CDR3 protein | D gene | V gene | clone size | J gene
TGCGCCAGCAGCCAAGATCGGGGAGTCAGGGGCGAGCAGTACTTC | CASSQDRGVRGEQYF | - | TRBV4-1 | many | TRBJ2-7
TGCGCCAGCAGCTTGGATGCGGGCTACAATGAGCAGTTCTTC | CASSLDAGYNEQFF | - | TRBV5-1 | many | TRBJ2-1
TGCGCCAGCAGCTTGATGGGACAGAGGACCCAGTACTTC | CASSLMGQRTQYF | TRBD1 | TRBV5-1 | many | TRBJ2-5
TGCAGTGCTAGAGTGGGCAGTCGGCAGCCCCAGCATTTT | CSARVGSRQPQHF | - | TRBV20-1 | many | TRBJ1-5
TGCAGTGCTGCGCAGGGTACCCTAGTTGACTATGGCTACACCTTC | CSAAQGTLVDYGYTF | - | TRBV20-1 | many | TRBJ1-2
TGCAGCGCGCGACAGGGGCCCTACGAGCAGTACTTC | CSARQGPYEQYF | TRBD1 | TRBV29-1 | many | TRBJ2-7
TGTGCCAGCAGCGTAGCTGGGACTAGCGGACAAGAGACCCAGTACTTC | CASSVAGTSGQETQYF | TRBD2 | TRBV9 | many | TRBJ2-5
TGCGCCAGCAGCTTGGGATCGGGCACAGATACGCAGTATTTT | CASSLGSGTDTQYF | - | TRBV5-1 | many | TRBJ2-3
TGTGCCAGCAGCCCAGCGACCGGGGCGACGGGAGGCTACACCTTC | CASSPATGATGGYTF | - | TRBV3-1 | many | TRBJ1-2
TGTGCCATCAGTGGGGGACAGGGGTACGAGCAGTACTTC | CAISGGQGYEQYF | TRBD1 | TRBV10-3 | many | TRBJ2-7
TGTGCCAGTAGCGGACAGGGGAACACCGGGGAGCTGTTTTTT | CASSGQGNTGELFF | TRBD1 | TRBV19 | many | TRBJ2-2
TGTGCCATCAGTGGCTTTTCGGACAGGGACACTGAAGCTTTCTTT | CAISGFSDRDTEAFF | TRBD1 | TRBV10-3 | few | TRBJ1-1
TGCAGCGTTGAGGACACAGGGTTGGGCTATGGCTACACCTTC | CSVEDTGLGYGYTF | - | TRBV29-1 | many | TRBJ1-2
TGTGCCAGCACCCCTTACAGGGGTTTTCAGCCCCAGCATTTT | CASTPYRGFQPQHF | TRBD1 | TRBV5-8 | many | TRBJ1-5
TGTGCCAGCAGCTTAAATCCGGGGGCGGCCATTCAGTACTTC | CASSLNPGAAIQYF | - | TRBV7-2 | many | TRBJ2-4
TGTGCCAGCTCACGTGCAGGTCGGACTGGGGCCAACGTCCTGACTTTC | CASSRAGRTGANVLTF | - | TRBV18 | many | TRBJ2-6
TGCGCCAGCAGCTTGAGCGGGAACCCCTACAATGAGCAGTTCTTC | CASSLSGNPYNEQFF | TRBD2 | TRBV5-1 | many | TRBJ2-1
TGCAGTGCTAGCGGGGGGGGATACGAGCAGTACTTC | CSASGGGYEQYF | TRBD2 | TRBV20-1 | many | TRBJ2-7
TGTGCCAGCAGCTTGAGAGGGGATCGGATGGAGACCCAGTACTTC | CASSLRGDRMETQYF | - | TRBV7-8 | many | TRBJ2-5
TGTGCCAGCAGCGTACAATCAGGGCCCTACGAGCAGTACTTC | CASSVQSGPYEQYF | - | TRBV9 | many | TRBJ2-7
TGTGCCAGCAGCTTATCGGACATATCTTCCTACGAGCAGTACTTC | CASSLSDISSYEQYF | - | TRBV7-2 | many | TRBJ2-7
TGTGCCAGCAGCCAAGATTATAATCTAAATGAGCAGTTCTTC | CASSQDYNLNEQFF | - | TRBV4-2 | many | TRBJ2-1
TGCAGTGCCGGGGTTTCTGGGGCCAACGTCCTGACTTTC | CSAGVSGANVLTF | - | TRBV20-1 | many | TRBJ2-6
TGTGCCAGCAGTCAGGGAGGGGATTCACCCCTCCACTTT | CASSQGGDSPLHF | - | TRBV2 | many | TRBJ1-6
TGCAGTGCTAGCCTTCAGGTGGGAGGCACAGATACGCAGTATTTT | CSASLQVGGTDTQYF | - | TRBV20-1 | many | TRBJ2-3
TGCGCCAGCAGCTTGACTAGCGGGGCTAACGAGCAGTACTTC | CASSLTSGANEQYF | TRBD2 | TRBV5-1 | many | TRBJ2-7
TGCGCCAGCAGCTTGGCCGGGACAGGGAACGAGCAGTACTTC | CASSLAGTGNEQYF | TRBD1 | TRBV5-1 | many | TRBJ2-7
TGCGCCAGCAGCTTGGTAGTGGGGGGGTTTCAGCATGAGCAGTTCTTC | CASSLVVGGFQHEQFF | TRBD2 | TRBV5-1 | many | TRBJ2-1
TGCGCCAGCAGCCCCGGGACAGGTGGTTACTCTGGAAACACCATATATTTT | CASSPGTGGYSGNTIYF | TRBD1 | TRBV5-1 | many | TRBJ1-3
TGTGCCAGCAGCAAGCTCGGGGGACAATACAATGAGCAGTTCTTC | CASSKLGGQYNEQFF | - | TRBV7-9 | many | TRBJ2-1
TGTGCCAGCAGCGTAGGGCCGGGGATCACTGAAGCTTTCTTT | CASSVGPGITEAFF | - | TRBV9 | many | TRBJ1-1